This TCR beta chain stems from a study of blood T cells in healthy people across ages. Findings of the study overall: TCR beta diversity tracked closely with naive T cell percentage. Age brought a roughly linear fall in TCR beta diversity measured per million T cells. CMV status of donors was unknown, possibly confounding expanded clonotype changes.

Whenever a sample was processed, at least 6 million PBMCs were isolated. This clonotype showed up just a few times. The antigen is not known. V lost 4 bases to trimming and J lost 3 bases, with 12 bases between them. The length of the CDR3 is 14 residues. Germline V lookup: CDR1 WNHNN, CDR2 SYGVQD (reference sequence). Sample-barcoded 5' priming and a J-beta primer mix drove a second PCR of about 6 to 12 cycles. Each CDR3 protein is one row after TCRdb ran MiXCR on the 5' RACE reads. The data contain some 320,000 distinct CDR3 sequences, about 25% of them singletons. The sequenced material came from blood. This TCR derives from a woman in her 70s in good health. The rearrangement links TRBV10-1 to TRBJ2-5; a possible D gene is TRBD2 (5 bases). The CDR3 region is CASSAAGSKETQYF. Here the CDR3 DNA reads TGCGCCAGCAGTGCGGCGGGCAGTAAAGAGACCCAGTACTTC.